This T cell receptor beta chain was identified during a study of shared clonotypes between healthy human individuals. Terminally differentiated effector memory CD45RA+ cells were excluded from the naive CD8 cells, which were CD45RO-negative and positively selected for CCR7. A note on this clone: The antigen is not known.

Study-wide results and caveats: Owing to a small donor count, the genetic and exposure-history diversity represented was limited.

The V and J ends lost 2 bases and 3 bases, in that order; junction bases with no gene match: 9. The CDR3 contains 16 residues. Germline lookup yields CDR1 MNHNY and CDR2 SVGAGI (reference sequence). Assay used: immunoSEQ multiplex PCR; TCRdb lists only in-frame clones, some missing. The sample contains some 1,900,000 clones, just under 95% of which appear only once. The chain is built from TRBV6-6 and TRBJ2-7, with TRBD2 matching 8 bases. The clonotype originates from a man between 18 and 29 years old in good health. The sequenced sample consisted of naive CD8+ T cells sorted from blood. The CDR3 nucleotides read TGTGCCAGCAGTTACCCGGGGGGTAGCGGGATCTACGAGCAGTACTTC. The encoded protein is CASSYPGGSGIYEQYF.